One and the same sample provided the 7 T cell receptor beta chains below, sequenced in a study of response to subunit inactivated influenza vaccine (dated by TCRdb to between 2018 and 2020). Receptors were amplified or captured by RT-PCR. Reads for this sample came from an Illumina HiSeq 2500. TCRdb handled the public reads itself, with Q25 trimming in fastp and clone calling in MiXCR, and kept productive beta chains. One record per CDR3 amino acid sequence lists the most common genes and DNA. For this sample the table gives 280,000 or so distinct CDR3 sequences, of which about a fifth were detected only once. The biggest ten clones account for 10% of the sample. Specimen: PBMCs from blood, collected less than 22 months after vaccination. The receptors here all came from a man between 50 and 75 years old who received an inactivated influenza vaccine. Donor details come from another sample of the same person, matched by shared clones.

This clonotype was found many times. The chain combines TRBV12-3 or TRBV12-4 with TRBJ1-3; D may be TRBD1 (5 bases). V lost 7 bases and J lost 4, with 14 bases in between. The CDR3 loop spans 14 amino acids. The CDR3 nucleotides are TGTGCCAGCAAGGGGAGGAAGGACGGAAACACCATATATTTT. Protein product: CASKGRKDGNTIYF.

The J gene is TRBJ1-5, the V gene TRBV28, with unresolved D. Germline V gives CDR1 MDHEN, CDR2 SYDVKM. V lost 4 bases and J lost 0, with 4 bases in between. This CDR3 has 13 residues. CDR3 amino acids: CASSSPSNQPQHF. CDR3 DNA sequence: TGTGCCAGCAGTTCTCCTAGCAATCAGCCCCAGCATTTT.

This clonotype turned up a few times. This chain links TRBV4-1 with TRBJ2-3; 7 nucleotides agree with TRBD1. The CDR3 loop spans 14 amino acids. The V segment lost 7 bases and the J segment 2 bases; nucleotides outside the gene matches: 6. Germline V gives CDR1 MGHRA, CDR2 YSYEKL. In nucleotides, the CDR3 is TGCGCCAGCAAACTGGGACAGACCACAGATACGCAGTATTTT. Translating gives CASKLGQTTDTQYF.

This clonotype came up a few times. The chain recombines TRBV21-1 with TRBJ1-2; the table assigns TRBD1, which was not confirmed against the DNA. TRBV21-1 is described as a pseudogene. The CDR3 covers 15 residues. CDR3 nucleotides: TGTGCCAGCAGCAAAGGGCTGACAGGAAACTATGGCTACACCTTC. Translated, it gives CASSKGLTGNYGYTF.

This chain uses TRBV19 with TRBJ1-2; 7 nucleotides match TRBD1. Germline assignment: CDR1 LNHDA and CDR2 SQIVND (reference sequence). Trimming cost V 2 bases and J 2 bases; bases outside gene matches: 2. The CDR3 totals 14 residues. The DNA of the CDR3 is TGTGCCAGTAGTATACCCAGGGGGAACTATGGCTACACCTTC. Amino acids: CASSIPRGNYGYTF.

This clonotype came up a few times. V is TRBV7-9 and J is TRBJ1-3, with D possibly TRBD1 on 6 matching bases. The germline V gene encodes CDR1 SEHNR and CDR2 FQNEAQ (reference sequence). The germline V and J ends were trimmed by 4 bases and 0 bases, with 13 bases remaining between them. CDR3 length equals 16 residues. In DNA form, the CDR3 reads TGTGCCAGCAGCTCCGGGACACCGAGCTCTGGAAACACCATATATTTT. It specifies CASSSGTPSSGNTIYF.

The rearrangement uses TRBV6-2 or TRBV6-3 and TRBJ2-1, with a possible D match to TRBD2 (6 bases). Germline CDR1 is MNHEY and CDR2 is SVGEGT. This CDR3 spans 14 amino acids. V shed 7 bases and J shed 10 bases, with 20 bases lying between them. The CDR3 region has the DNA TGTGCCAGCAACCAGGCGCGGGGTACATGGGAGCAGTTCTTC. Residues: CASNQARGTWEQFF.